This T cell receptor (beta chain) is drawn from a study of blood T cells in healthy people across ages. J was trimmed by 3 bases and V by 5 bases; bases with no gene match: 6. The CDR3 loop spans 14 amino acids. The germline V gene encodes CDR1 MNHEY and CDR2 SMNVEV (reference sequence). A second PCR, run for roughly 6 to 11 cycles, used a sample-barcoded 5' primer plus a J-beta primer mix. TCRdb passed the 5' RACE reads through MiXCR, listing each CDR3 protein once. The table shows around 1,700,000 distinct CDR3 sequences, with roughly 28% occurring only once. This clonotype was counted many times. The receptor's source is a woman under 40 in good health. Sequenced material: blood. This rearrangement joins TRBV27 to TRBJ2-7; 8 nucleotides align to TRBD2. The CDR3 protein is CASSSPAGDYEQYF. CDR3 coding DNA: TGTGCCAGCAGTAGTCCAGCGGGAGACTACGAGCAGTACTTC.